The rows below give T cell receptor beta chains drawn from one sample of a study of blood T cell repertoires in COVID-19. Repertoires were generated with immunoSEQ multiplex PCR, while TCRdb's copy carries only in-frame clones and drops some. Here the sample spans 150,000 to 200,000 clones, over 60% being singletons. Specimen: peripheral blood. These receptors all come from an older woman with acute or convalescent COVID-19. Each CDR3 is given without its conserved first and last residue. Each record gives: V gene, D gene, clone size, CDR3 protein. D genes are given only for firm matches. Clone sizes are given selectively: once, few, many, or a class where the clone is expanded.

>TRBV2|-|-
ASTLYMNTEAF
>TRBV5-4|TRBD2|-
ASSSLLAGVTDEQF
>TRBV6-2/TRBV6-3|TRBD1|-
ASSLGDRWLTDTQY
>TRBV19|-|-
ASSIRTNEQF
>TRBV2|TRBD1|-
ASSRGQLTNTEAF
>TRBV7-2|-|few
ASSLVAGLNTGELF
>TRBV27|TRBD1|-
ASSLFGQGATNEKLF
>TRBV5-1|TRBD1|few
ASSYDRGHRY
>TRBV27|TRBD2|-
ASRWGLAGPGEQF
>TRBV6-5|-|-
ASVIGGSNTEAF
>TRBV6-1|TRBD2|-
ASSEAGTTYFSTDTQY
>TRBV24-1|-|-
ATSDFSLLVETQY
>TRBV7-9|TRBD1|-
ASSRGTGKGNEQF
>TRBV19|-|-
ASSALSSSGANVLT
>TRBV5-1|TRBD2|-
ASSSVGGLAGGPQETQY
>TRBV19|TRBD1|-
ASRDRGDTGELF
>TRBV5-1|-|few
ASSLGPPDIYEQY
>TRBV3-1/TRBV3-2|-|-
ASSQRGGPDTQY
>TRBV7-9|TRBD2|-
ASSPPGLAGGPIEQY
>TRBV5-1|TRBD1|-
ASSSGQGRYEQY
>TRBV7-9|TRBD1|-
ASSKRQGSQGDTQY
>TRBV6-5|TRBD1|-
ASRTGQGNGYT
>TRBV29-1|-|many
SVAGAGWNEQF
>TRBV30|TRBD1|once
AWKRQGDGEAF
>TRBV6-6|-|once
ASSYSGTSTDTQY
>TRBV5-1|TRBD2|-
ASRPIAGASTDTQY
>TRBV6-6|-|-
ASSGRETNTEAF
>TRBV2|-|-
ASREVTGIYNSPLH
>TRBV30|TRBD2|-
AWRIAGGTGELF
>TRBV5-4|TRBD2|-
ASRLAGWETQY
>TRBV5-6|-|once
ASSSLRRNEQY
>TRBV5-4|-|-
ASSLDRASGELF
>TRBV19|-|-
ASSSSTGFPEQPQH
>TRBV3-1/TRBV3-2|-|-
ASSQVSEQETQY
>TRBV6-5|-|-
ASGGAGRNTGELF
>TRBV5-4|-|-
ASSLSQANEQF
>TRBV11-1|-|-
ASSPGAGRPQH
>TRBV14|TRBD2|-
ASSQDRGLAGVEQY
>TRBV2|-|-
ASSEATGKGTYEQY
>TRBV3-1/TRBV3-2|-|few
ASSQVRRGEQF
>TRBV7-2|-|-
ASSSGTSPVTQY
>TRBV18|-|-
ASSPDSLTTNEKLF
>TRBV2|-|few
ASSDYQGSYGYT
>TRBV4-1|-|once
ASSQDYIANTGELF
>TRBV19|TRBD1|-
ASSMGQTHQETQY
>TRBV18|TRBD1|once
ASSRNLGQGFWETQY
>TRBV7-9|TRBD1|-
ASSFIRQGTGEAF
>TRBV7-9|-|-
ASSPSGGGKSSYEQY
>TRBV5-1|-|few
ASSFRGGQNIQY
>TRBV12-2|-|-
ASRLAPNEQF